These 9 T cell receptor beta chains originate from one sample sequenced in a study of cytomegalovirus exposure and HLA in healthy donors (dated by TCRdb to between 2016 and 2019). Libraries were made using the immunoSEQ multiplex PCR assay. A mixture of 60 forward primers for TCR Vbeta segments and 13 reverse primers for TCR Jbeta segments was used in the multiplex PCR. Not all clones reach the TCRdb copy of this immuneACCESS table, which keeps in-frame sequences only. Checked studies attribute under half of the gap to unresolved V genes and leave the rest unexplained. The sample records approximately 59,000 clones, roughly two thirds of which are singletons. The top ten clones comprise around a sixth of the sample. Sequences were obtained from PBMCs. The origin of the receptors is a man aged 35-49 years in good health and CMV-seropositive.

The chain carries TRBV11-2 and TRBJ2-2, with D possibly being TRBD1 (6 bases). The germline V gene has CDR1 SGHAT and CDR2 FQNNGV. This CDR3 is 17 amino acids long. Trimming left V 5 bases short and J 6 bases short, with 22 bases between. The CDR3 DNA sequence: TGTGCCAGCAGCGGGGCGTGGGGGCCGAATTCCGCCGGGGAGCTGTTTTTT. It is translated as CASSGAWGPNSAGELFF.

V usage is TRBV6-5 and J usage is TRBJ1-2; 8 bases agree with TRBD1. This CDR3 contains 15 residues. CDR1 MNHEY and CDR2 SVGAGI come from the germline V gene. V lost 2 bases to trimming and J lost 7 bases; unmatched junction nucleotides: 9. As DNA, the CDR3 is TGTGCCAGCAGTTACACACTCGACAGGGGAGGTGGCTACACCTTC. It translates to CASSYTLDRGGGYTF.

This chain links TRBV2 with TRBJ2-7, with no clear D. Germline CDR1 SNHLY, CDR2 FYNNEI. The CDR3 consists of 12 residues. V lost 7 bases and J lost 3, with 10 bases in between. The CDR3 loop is CASTSEDYEQYF. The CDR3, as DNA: TGTGCCAGCACTTCCGAGGACTACGAGCAGTACTTC.

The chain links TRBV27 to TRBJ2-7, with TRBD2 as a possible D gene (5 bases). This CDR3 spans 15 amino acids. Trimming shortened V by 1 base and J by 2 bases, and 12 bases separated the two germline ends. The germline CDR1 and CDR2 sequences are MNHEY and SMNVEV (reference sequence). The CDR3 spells CASSLYLGRAYEQYF. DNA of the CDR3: TGTGCCAGCAGTTTATATCTCGGGCGGGCCTACGAGCAGTACTTC.

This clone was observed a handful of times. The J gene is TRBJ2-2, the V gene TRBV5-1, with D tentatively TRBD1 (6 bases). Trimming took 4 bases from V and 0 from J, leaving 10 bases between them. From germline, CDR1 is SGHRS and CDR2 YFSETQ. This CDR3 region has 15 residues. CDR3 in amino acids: CASSGTTSNTGELFF. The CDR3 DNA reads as TGCGCCAGCAGCGGGACAACTTCGAACACCGGGGAGCTGTTTTTT. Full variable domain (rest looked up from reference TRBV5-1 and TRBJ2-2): KAGVTQTPRYLIKTRGQQVTLSCSPISGHRSVSWYQQTPGQGLQFLFEYFSETQRNKGNFPGRFSGRQFSNSRSEMNVSTLELGDSALYLCASSGTTSNTGELFFGEGSRLTVL.

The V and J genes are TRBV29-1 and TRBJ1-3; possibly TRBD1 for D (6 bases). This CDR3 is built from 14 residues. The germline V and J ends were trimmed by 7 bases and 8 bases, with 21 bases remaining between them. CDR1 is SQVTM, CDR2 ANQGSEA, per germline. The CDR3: CSATGQTLGDTIYF. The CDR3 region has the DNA TGCAGCGCCACGGGACAAACCCTTGGGGACACCATATATTTT.

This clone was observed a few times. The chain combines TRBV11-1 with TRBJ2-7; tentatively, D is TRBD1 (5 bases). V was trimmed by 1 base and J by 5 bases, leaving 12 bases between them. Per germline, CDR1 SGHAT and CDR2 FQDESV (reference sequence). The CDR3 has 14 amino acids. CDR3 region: CASSLVQGYHEQYF. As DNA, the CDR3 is TGTGCCAGCAGCTTAGTGCAGGGCTACCACGAGCAGTACTTC. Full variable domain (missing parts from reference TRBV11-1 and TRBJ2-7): EAEVAQSPRYKITEKSQAVAFWCDPISGHATLYWYRQILGQGPELLVQFQDESVVDDSQLPKDRFSAERLKGVDSTLKIQPAELGDSAMYLCASSLVQGYHEQYFGPGTRLTVT.

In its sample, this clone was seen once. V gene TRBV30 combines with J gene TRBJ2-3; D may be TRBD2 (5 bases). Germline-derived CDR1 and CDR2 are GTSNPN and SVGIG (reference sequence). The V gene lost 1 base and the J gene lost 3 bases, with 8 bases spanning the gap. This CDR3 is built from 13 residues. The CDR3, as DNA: TGTGCCTGGAGTGCCCGGGGAACAGATACGCAGTATTTT. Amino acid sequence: CAWSARGTDTQYF.

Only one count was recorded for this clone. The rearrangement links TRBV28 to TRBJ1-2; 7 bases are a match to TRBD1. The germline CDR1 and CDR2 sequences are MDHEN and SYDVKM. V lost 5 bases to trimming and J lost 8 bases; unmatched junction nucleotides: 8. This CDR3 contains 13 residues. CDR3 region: CASSPSTGKGYTF. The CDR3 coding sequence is TGTGCCAGCAGTCCGTCGACAGGGAAGGGCTACACCTTC.